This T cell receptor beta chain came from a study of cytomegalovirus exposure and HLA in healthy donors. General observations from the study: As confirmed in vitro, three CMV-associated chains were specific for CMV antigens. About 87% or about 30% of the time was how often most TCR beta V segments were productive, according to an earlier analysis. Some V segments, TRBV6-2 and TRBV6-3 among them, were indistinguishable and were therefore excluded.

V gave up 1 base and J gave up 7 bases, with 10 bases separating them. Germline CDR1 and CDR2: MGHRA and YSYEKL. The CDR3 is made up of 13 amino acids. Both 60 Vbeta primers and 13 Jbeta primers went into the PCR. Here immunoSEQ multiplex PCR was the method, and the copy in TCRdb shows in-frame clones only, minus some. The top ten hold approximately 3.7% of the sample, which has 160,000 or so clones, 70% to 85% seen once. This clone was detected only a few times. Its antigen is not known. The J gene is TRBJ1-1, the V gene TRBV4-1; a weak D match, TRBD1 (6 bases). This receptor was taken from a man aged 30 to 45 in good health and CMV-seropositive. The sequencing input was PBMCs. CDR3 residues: CASSQVAGVEAFF. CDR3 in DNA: TGCGCCAGCAGCCAAGTTGCAGGGGTTGAAGCTTTCTTT.